The source of this T cell receptor beta chain is a study of OX40 agonist ivuxolimab in advanced cancers. The repertoire was sequenced with immunoSEQ multiplex PCR; TCRdb's copy has only in-frame clones and lacks some. In the table there are about 86,000 clones, 70% to 90% of which are singletons. The CDR3 totals 15 residues. Trimming cost V 5 bases and J 4 bases, with 18 bases left between them. Germline loops: CDR1 SGHDT, CDR2 YYEEEE. The sequencing here drew on CD4+ or CD8+ T cells sorted from blood, taken in a trial of the OX40 agonist ivuxolimab. The chain is built from TRBV5-6 and TRBJ1-2; D is possibly TRBD1 (6 bases). The TCR was taken from an adult with an advanced solid tumor such as melanoma, head and neck, liver or kidney cancer. CDR3: CASRLQGRVSYGYTF. DNA of the CDR3: TGTGCCAGCAGATTACAGGGAAGGGTGAGCTATGGCTACACCTTC.